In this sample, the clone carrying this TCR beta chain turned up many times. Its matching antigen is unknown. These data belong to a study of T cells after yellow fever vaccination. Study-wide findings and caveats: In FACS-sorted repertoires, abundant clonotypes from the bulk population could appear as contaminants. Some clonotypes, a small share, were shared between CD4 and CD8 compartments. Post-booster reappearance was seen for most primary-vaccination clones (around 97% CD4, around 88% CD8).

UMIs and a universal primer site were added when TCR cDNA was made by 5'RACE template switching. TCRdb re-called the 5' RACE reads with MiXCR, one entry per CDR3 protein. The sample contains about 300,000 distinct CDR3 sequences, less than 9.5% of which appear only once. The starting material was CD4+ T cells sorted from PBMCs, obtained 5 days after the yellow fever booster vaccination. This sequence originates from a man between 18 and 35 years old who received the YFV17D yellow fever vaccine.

The chain's CDR3 is CASSPPGTAGNTIYF. The CDR3 DNA reads as TGTGCCAGCAGCCCACCCGGGACAGCAGGAAACACCATATATTTT. The genes are TRBV7-8 and TRBJ1-3; 7 bases agree with TRBD1. The V and J ends lost 5 bases and 4 bases, in that order; junction bases with no gene match: 8. The CDR3 sequence is 15 residues long. Germline V CDR1 and CDR2: SGHVS, FQNEAQ.